This paragraph reports one T cell receptor beta chain. Study processing details: Estimation of nucleated cell counts was performed using reference gene primer amplification. Clones were sequenced by immunoSEQ multiplex PCR, and TCRdb holds only the in-frame ones, with some missing. V and J calls and clone size follow that table, whereas D and trimming were derived from the DNA. The profile shows around 150,000 clones, roughly 82% of them singletons. These data belong to a study of blood T cell repertoires in COVID-19. The wider study: Samples representing acute and convalescent COVID-19 were sourced from the United States, Italy and Spain. PBMCs, B-cell-depleted T cells, or T cells provided the cDNA or gDNA that made up the material.

This CDR3 is 12 amino acids long. Germline-derived CDR1 and CDR2 are GTSNPN and SVGIG (reference sequence). Trimming removed 3 bases from V and 2 bases from J, with 7 bases in between. The J gene is TRBJ2-5, the V gene TRBV30; tentative D call: TRBD1 (5 bases). Sequenced sample: peripheral blood. The TCR comes from a woman in her thirties or forties with COVID-19, enrolled during active disease. The CDR3, as DNA: TGTGCCTGGAGGACAGTACAAGAGACCCAGTACTTC. Protein product: CAWRTVQETQYF.